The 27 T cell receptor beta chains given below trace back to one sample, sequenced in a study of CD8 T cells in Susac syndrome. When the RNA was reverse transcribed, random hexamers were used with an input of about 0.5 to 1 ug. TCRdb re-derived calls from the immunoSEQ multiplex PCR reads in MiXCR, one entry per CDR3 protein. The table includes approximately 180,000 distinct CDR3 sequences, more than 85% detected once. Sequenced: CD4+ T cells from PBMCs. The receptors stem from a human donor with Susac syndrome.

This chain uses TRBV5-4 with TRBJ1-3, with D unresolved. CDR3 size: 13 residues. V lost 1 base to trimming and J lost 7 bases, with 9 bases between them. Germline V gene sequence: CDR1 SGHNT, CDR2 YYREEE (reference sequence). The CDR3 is CASSLYGFNTIYF. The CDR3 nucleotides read TGTGCCAGCAGCTTGTATGGGTTTAACACCATATATTTT.

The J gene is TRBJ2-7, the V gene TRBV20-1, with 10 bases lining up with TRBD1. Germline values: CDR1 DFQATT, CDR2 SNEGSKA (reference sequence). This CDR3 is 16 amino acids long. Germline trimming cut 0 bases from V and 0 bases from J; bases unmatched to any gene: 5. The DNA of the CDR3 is TGCAGTGCTAGAGAGACCGGGACAGGGGTCTCCTACGAGCAGTACTTC. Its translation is CSARETGTGVSYEQYF.

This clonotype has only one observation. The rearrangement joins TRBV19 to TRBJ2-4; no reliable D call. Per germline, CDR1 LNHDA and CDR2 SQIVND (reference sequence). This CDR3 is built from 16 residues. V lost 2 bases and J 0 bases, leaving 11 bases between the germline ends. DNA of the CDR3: TGTGCCAGTAGTATATCCGGATCGGTAGCCAAAAACATTCAGTACTTC. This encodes CASSISGSVAKNIQYF. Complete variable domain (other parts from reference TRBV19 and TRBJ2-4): DGGITQSPKYLFRKEGQNVTLSCEQNLNHDAMYWYRQDPGQGLRLIYYSQIVNDFQKGDIAEGYSVSREKKESFPLTVTSAQKNPTAFYLCASSISGSVAKNIQYFGAGTRLSVL.

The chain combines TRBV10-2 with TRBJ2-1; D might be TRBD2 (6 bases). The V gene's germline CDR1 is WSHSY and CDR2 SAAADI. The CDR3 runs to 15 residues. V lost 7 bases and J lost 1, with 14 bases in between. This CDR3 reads CASISFSGSYNEQFF. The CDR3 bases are TGCGCCAGCATTTCATTTAGCGGATCCTACAATGAGCAGTTCTTC.

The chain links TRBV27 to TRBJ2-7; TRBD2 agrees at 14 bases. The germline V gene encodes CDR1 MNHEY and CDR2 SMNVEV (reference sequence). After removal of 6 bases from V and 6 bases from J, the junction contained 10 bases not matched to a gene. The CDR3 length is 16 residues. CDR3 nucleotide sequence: TGTGCCAGCAGAGAGAACCCGGGACTAGCGGGAGTCGAGCAGTACTTC. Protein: CASRENPGLAGVEQYF.

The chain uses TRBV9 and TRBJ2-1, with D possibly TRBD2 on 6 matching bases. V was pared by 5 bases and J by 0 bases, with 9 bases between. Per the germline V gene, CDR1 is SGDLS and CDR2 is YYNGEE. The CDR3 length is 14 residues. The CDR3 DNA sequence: TGTGCCAGCAGGCGGGATAGCTCCTACAATGAGCAGTTCTTC. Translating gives CASRRDSSYNEQFF.

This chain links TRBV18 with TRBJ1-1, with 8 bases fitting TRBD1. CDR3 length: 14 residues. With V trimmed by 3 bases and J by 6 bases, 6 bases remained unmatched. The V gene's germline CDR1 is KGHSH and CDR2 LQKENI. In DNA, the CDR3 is TGTGCCAGCTCACCCGGACAGGGCAAGCCTGAAGCTTTCTTT. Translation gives CASSPGQGKPEAFF.

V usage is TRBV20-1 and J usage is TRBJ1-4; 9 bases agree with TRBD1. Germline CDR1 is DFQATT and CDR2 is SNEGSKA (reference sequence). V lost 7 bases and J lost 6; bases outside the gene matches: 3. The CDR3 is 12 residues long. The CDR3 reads CSGDRAHEKLFF. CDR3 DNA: TGCAGTGGGGACAGGGCCCATGAAAAACTGTTTTTT.

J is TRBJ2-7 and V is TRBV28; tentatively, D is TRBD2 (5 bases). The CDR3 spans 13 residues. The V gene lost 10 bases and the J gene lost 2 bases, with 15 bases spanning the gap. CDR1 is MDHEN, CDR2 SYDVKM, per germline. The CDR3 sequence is CATQAADTYEQYF. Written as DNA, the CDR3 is TGTGCCACTCAAGCGGCTGACACCTACGAGCAGTACTTC.

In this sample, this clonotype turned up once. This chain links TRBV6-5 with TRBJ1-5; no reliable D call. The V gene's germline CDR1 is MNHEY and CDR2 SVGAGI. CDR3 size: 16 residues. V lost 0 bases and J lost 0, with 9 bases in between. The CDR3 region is CASSYSSSHSNQPQHF. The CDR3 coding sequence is TGTGCCAGCAGTTACTCGAGCAGCCATAGCAATCAGCCCCAGCATTTT.

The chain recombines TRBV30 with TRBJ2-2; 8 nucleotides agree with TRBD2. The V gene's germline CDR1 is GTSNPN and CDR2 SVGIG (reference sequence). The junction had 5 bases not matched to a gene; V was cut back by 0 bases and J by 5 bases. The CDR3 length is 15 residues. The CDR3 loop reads CAWSVRTSFTGELFF. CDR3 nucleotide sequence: TGTGCCTGGAGTGTAAGGACTAGCTTTACCGGGGAGCTGTTTTTT. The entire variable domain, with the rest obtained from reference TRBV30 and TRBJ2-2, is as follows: SQTIHQWPATLVQPVGSPLSLECTVEGTSNPNLYWYRQAAGRGLQLLFYSVGIGQISSEVPQNLSASRPQDRQFILSSKKLLLSDSGFYLCAWSVRTSFTGELFFGEGSRLTVL.

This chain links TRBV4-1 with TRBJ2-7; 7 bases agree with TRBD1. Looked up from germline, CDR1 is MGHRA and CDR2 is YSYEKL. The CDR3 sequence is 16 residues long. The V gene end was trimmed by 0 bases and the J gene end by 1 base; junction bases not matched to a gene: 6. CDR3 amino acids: CASSQDQGTASYEQYF. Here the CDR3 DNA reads TGCGCCAGCAGCCAAGATCAAGGGACAGCTTCCTACGAGCAGTACTTC.

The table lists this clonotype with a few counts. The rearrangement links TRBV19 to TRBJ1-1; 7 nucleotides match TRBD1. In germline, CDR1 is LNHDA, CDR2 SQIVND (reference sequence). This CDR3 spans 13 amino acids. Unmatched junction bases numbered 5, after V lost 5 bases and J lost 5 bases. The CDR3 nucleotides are TGTGCCAGTAGTGAACAGGGGAGTACTGAAGCTTTCTTT. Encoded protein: CASSEQGSTEAFF.

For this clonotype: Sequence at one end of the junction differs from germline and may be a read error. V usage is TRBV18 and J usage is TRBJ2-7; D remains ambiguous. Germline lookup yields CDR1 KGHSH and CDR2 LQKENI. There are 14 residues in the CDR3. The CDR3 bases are TGTGCCAGTTCACCACCCTCTAGATTGTACGAGCAGTACTTC. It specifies CASSPPSRLYEQYF. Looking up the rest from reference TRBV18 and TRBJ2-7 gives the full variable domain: NAGVMQNPRHLVRRRGQEARLRCSPMKGHSHVYWYRQLPEEGLKFMVYLQKENIIDESGMPKERFSAEFPKEGPSILRIQQVVRGDSAAYFCASSPPSRLYEQYFGPGTRLTVT.

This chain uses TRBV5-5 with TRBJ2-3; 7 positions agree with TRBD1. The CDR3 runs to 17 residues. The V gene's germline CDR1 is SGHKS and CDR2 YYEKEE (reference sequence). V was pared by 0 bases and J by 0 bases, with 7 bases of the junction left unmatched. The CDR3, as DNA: TGTGCCAGCAGCTTGGTGACAGGGATCTACAGCACAGATACGCAGTATTTT. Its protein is CASSLVTGIYSTDTQYF.

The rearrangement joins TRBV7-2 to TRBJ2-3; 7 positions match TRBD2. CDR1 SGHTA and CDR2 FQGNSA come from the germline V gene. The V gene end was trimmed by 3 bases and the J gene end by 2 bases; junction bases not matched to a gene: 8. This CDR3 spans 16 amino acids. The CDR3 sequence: CASSLNGAGNTDTQYF. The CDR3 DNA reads TGTGCCAGCAGCTTGAACGGAGCGGGAAACACAGATACGCAGTATTTT.

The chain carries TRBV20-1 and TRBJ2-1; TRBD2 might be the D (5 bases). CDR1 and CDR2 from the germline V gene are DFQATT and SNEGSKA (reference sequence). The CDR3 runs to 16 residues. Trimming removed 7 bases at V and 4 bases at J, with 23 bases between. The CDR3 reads CSVQRRKGALYNEQFF. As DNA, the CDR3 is TGCAGTGTTCAAAGGAGGAAAGGAGCCCTTTACAATGAGCAGTTCTTC.

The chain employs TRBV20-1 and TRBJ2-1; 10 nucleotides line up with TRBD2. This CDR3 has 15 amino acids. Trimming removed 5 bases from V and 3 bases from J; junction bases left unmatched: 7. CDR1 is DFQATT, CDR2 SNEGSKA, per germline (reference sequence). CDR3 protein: CSAPASGSFYNEQFF. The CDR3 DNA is TGCAGTGCTCCTGCTAGCGGGAGTTTCTACAATGAGCAGTTCTTC.

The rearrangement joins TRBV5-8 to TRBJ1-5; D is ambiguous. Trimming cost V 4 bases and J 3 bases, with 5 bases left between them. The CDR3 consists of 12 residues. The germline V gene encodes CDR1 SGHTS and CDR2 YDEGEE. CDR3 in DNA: TGTGCCAGCAGCCCGACCAATCAGCCCCAGCATTTT. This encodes CASSPTNQPQHF. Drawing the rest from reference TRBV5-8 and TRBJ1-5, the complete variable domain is EAGVTQSPTHLIKTRGQQATLRCSPISGHTSVYWYQQALGLGLQFLLWYDEGEERNRGNFPPRFSGRQFPNYSSELNVNALELEDSALYLCASSPTNQPQHFGDGTRLSIL.

The CDR3 sequence: CASSPAGANNLNEQFF. The CDR3, as DNA: TGTGCCAGTAGTCCCGCCGGCGCGAATAACTTAAATGAGCAGTTCTTC. The chain links TRBV19 to TRBJ2-1; D is uncertain. Germline values: CDR1 LNHDA, CDR2 SQIVND (reference sequence). CDR3 length equals 16 residues. The V end was cut by 5 bases, the J end by 7 bases, with 21 bases between.

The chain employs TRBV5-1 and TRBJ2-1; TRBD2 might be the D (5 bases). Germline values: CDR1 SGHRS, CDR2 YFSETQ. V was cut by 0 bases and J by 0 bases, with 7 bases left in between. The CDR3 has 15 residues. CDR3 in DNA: TGCGCCAGCAGCTTGGGAGGGATCTCCTACAATGAGCAGTTCTTC. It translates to CASSLGGISYNEQFF.

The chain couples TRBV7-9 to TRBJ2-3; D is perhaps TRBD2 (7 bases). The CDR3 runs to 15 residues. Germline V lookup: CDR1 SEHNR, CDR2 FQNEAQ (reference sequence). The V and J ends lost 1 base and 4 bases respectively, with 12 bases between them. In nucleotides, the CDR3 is TGTGCCAGCAGCTTAGAAGGGGGGGCGGCAGATACGCAGTATTTT. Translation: CASSLEGGAADTQYF. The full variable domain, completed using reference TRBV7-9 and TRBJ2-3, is DTGVSQNPRHKITKRGQNVTFRCDPISEHNRLYWYRQTLGQGPEFLTYFQNEAQLEKSRLLSDRFSAERPKGSFSTLEIQRTEQGDSAMYLCASSLEGGAADTQYFGPGTRLTVL.

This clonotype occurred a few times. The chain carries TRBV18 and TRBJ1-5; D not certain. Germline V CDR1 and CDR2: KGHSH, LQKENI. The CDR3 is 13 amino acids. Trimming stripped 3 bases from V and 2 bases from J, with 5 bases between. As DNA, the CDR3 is TGTGCCAGCTCACCCGATGGCAATCAGCCCCAGCATTTT. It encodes CASSPDGNQPQHF.

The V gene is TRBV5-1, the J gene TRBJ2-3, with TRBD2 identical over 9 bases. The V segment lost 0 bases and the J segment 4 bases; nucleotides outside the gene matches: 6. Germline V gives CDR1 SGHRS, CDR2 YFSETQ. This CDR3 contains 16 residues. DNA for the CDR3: TGCGCCAGCAGCTTGGTCGCTAGCGGGATCGCAGATACGCAGTATTTT. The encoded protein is CASSLVASGIADTQYF. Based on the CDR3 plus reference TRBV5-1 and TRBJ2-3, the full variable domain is KAGVTQTPRYLIKTRGQQVTLSCSPISGHRSVSWYQQTPGQGLQFLFEYFSETQRNKGNFPGRFSGRQFSNSRSEMNVSTLELGDSALYLCASSLVASGIADTQYFGPGTRLTVL.

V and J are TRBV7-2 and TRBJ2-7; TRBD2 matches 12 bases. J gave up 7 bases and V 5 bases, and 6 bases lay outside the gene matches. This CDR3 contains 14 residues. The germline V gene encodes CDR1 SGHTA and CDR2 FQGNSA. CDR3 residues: CASSPTSGGLEQYF. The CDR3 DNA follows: TGTGCCAGCAGCCCCACTAGCGGGGGGCTAGAGCAGTACTTC.

CDR3 protein: CASTTGPEFQHF. The CDR3 bases are TGTGCCAGCACTACAGGGCCTGAGTTCCAGCATTTT. This chain joins TRBV6-6 and TRBJ1-5, with D possibly TRBD1 on 6 matching bases. The V and J ends lost 7 bases and 12 bases respectively, with 16 bases between them. Germline CDR1 and CDR2: MNHNY and SVGAGI (reference sequence). The CDR3 loop spans 12 amino acids.

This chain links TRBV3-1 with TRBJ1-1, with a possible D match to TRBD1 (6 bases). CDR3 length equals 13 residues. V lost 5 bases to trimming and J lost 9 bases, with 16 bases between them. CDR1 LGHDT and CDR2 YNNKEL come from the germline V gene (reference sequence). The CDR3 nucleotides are TGTGCCAGCAGCGGGGGGGGCCACCCCCAAGCTTTCTTT. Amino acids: CASSGGGHPQAFF.